Below, 22 T cell receptor beta chains from the same sample are listed, as sequenced in a study of blood T cells in healthy people across ages. The second PCR ran roughly 7 to 12 cycles with a sample-barcoded 5' primer and J-beta primers. TCRdb processed the 5' RACE reads anew with MiXCR; each CDR3 protein has one entry. The table lists about 1.6 million distinct CDR3 sequences, roughly 32% of them singletons. Sequencing was done on a sample of blood. These TCRs come from a woman aged 25 to 39 in good health.

This clonotype was detected ten times or more. As DNA, the CDR3 is TGTGCCAGCAGCCAAGATCGGCGCAGCTCCTACAATGAGCAGTTCTTC. This gives the protein CASSQDRRSSYNEQFF. The chain uses TRBV4-2 and TRBJ2-1; D is unresolved. The germline V gene encodes CDR1 LGHNA and CDR2 YNFKEQ. Trimming shortened V by 0 bases and J by 0 bases, and 9 bases separated the two germline ends. The CDR3 runs to 16 residues.

This clonotype was recorded many times. The J gene is TRBJ2-5, the V gene TRBV20-1; D remains ambiguous. The CDR3 runs to 13 residues. CDR1 and CDR2 from the germline V gene are DFQATT and SNEGSKA (reference sequence). Trimming removed 0 bases from V and 5 bases from J, with 10 bases in between. In DNA form, the CDR3 reads TGCAGTGCTAGAGATTCCTGGGGTGAGACCCAGTACTTC. It codes for CSARDSWGETQYF.

The genes are TRBV7-2 and TRBJ2-1; 8 bases agree with TRBD2. V trimming: 5 bases; J trimming: 0 bases; junction bases outside the gene matches: 6. The CDR3 consists of 16 residues. Per the germline V gene, CDR1 is SGHTA and CDR2 is FQGNSA. The CDR3 spells CASSGYGGASYNEQFF. The CDR3 DNA follows: TGTGCCAGCAGCGGTTACGGGGGGGCCTCCTACAATGAGCAGTTCTTC.

In its sample, this clonotype was seen a few times. The V and J genes are TRBV6-5 and TRBJ2-5; 9 bases fit TRBD2. Germline CDR1 MNHEY, CDR2 SVGAGI. V was pared by 8 bases and J by 2 bases, with 3 bases of the junction left unmatched. This CDR3 contains 13 residues. The CDR3 DNA is TGTGCCAGCGGGCGGGAGGGTCAAGAGACCCAGTACTTC. Its translation: CASGREGQETQYF.

Note on this clonotype: Sequence at one end of the junction differs from germline and may be a read error. This sequence joins TRBV20-1 and TRBJ1-3, with a weak D call TRBD1 (5 bases). The CDR3 is 17 amino acids. The germline V gene encodes CDR1 DFQATT and CDR2 SNEGSKA (reference sequence). For the CDR3, the DNA is TGCAGTACTAGACGGTTGACCTTAGGGGACTCTGGAAACACCATATATTTT. This gives the protein CSTRRLTLGDSGNTIYF.

The gene calls are TRBV7-3 and TRBJ2-1; possible D gene TRBD2, 5 bases. From germline, CDR1 is SGHTA and CDR2 FQGTGA. Trimming stripped 5 bases from V and 5 bases from J, with 10 bases between. This CDR3 spans 13 amino acids. CDR3 loop: CASSRTSDNEQFF. The CDR3 nucleotides are TGTGCCAGCAGCAGAACTAGTGACAATGAGCAGTTCTTC.

This clonotype occurred a few times. The J gene is TRBJ1-2, the V gene TRBV20-1; D is undetermined. V was clipped by 2 bases and J by 2 bases, with 6 bases between them. The CDR3 is made up of 12 amino acids. The germline CDR1 and CDR2 sequences are DFQATT and SNEGSKA (reference sequence). The CDR3 reads CSARWRNYGYTF. The CDR3 DNA reads as TGCAGTGCTAGATGGCGAAACTATGGCTACACCTTC.

This clonotype was seen only a few times. The chain has TRBV27 and TRBJ1-2; D possibly corresponds to TRBD1 (5 bases). The germline V gene has CDR1 MNHEY and CDR2 SMNVEV (reference sequence). The V end was cut by 0 bases, the J end by 8 bases, with 13 bases between. The CDR3 extends over 14 amino acids. The CDR3 region has the DNA TGTGCCAGCAGTTTATCGGGGCTAGAACAAGGCTACACCTTC. Encoded protein: CASSLSGLEQGYTF.

The rearrangement joins TRBV28 to TRBJ1-5, with no clear D. The germline CDR1 and CDR2 sequences are MDHEN and SYDVKM. V was pared by 4 bases and J by 5 bases, with 18 bases between. The CDR3 is 16 amino acids. CDR3 in DNA: TGTGCCAGCAGTTCCCCGGGCGCGACTCCGGATCAGCCCCAGCATTTT. Residues: CASSSPGATPDQPQHF.

This chain joins TRBV20-1 and TRBJ2-5, with D unclear. Germline lookup yields CDR1 DFQATT and CDR2 SNEGSKA (reference sequence). The CDR3 loop spans 12 amino acids. Trimming pared 6 bases from V and 11 bases from J, leaving 19 bases between. The CDR3 DNA is TGCAGTGCCCAGCCCAGGTCCGGTGAGCAGTACTTC. This sequence encodes CSAQPRSGEQYF.

This clonotype was recorded a few times. The chain links TRBV9 to TRBJ1-2, with unresolved D. Per the germline V gene, CDR1 is SGDLS and CDR2 is YYNGEE. Trimming removed 3 bases from V and 10 bases from J, with 10 bases in between. The CDR3 has 11 residues. The CDR3 region has the DNA TGTGCCAGCAGCGCGGGATATAACTACACCTTC. This codes for CASSAGYNYTF.

The gene calls are TRBV5-8 and TRBJ2-5; TRBD1 is a possible D gene (6 bases). Judging by the DNA end, TRBJ2-7 fits better; the J call may be wrong. From germline, CDR1 is SGHTS and CDR2 YDEGEE. This CDR3 has 15 amino acids. The CDR3 region has the DNA TGTGCCAGCAGCTCTTCGACAGGACCCTCCCCCGAGCAGTACTTC. Encoded protein: CASSSSTGPSPEQYF.

This clonotype was seen more than once but under ten times. The V gene is TRBV29-1, the J gene TRBJ2-3; D remains ambiguous. Per the germline V gene, CDR1 is SQVTM and CDR2 is ANQGSEA. V lost 5 bases, J lost 0 bases, and 6 bases lay in between. This CDR3 is 12 amino acids long. CDR3 protein: CSVPDSTDTQYF. The CDR3 region has the DNA TGCAGCGTTCCCGACAGCACAGATACGCAGTATTTT.

This chain uses TRBV6-6 with TRBJ1-4, with TRBD1 as a possible D gene (6 bases). Germline V gene lookup returns CDR1 MNHNY and CDR2 SVGAGI (reference sequence). This CDR3 comprises 14 residues. V lost 2 bases and J 4 bases, leaving 8 bases between the germline ends. CDR3 amino acids: CASSYQDSNEKLFF. DNA for the CDR3: TGTGCCAGCAGTTACCAGGACAGTAATGAAAAACTGTTTTTT.

The rearrangement links TRBV30 to TRBJ1-4, with no clear D. Germline lookup yields CDR1 GTSNPN and CDR2 SVGIG (reference sequence). The CDR3 sequence is 13 residues long. V shed 0 bases and J shed 4 bases, with 6 bases lying between them. The CDR3 DNA reads TGTGCCTGGAGTGTCTTAGTTAATGAAAAACTGTTTTTT. This codes for CAWSVLVNEKLFF.

This clonotype was counted ten times or more. The gene calls are TRBV4-1 and TRBJ2-7; TRBD1 agrees at 9 bases. The junction had 6 bases not matched to a gene; V was cut back by 4 bases and J by 2 bases. CDR1 MGHRA and CDR2 YSYEKL come from the germline V gene. This CDR3 spans 15 amino acids. The CDR3 here is CASSPGQGQTYEQYF. In DNA form, the CDR3 reads TGCGCCAGCAGCCCTGGACAGGGGCAAACCTACGAGCAGTACTTC.

The sample holds a few counts of this clonotype. The gene calls are TRBV6-1 and TRBJ1-5; D not resolved. Germline V lookup: CDR1 MNHNS, CDR2 SASEGT. This CDR3 comprises 14 residues. V was pared by 7 bases and J by 0 bases, with 10 bases between. CDR3 bases: TGTGCCAGCAATAACCGATATAGCAATCAGCCCCAGCATTTT. Translated: CASNNRYSNQPQHF.

The chain couples TRBV7-9 to TRBJ2-5; 10 nucleotides align to TRBD2. The CDR3 has 16 amino acids. Trimming removed 5 bases from V and 5 bases from J; junction bases left unmatched: 11. Germline V lookup: CDR1 SEHNR, CDR2 FQNEAQ (reference sequence). The CDR3 spells CASSPGTSAKSETQYF. The CDR3 DNA is TGTGCCAGCAGCCCTGGGACTAGCGCGAAGAGCGAGACCCAGTACTTC.

This clonotype showed up just a few times. The chain carries TRBV20-1 and TRBJ2-1, with 11 bases fitting TRBD2. The CDR3 has 17 amino acids. The V gene end was trimmed by 0 bases and the J gene end by 4 bases; junction bases not matched to a gene: 8. Looked up from germline, CDR1 is DFQATT and CDR2 is SNEGSKA (reference sequence). CDR3 loop: CSARDLATSGSYNEQFF. The CDR3 bases are TGCAGTGCTAGAGATCTAGCAACTAGCGGGAGTTACAATGAGCAGTTCTTC.

The chain couples TRBV20-1 to TRBJ2-3, with 13 positions matching TRBD2. This CDR3 comprises 15 residues. V was pared by 0 bases and J by 5 bases, with 2 bases of the junction left unmatched. CDR1 is DFQATT and CDR2 is SNEGSKA in the germline V gene (reference sequence). CDR3 amino acids: CSARDGTSGIDTQYF. The CDR3 DNA sequence: TGCAGTGCTAGAGACGGGACTAGCGGGATAGATACGCAGTATTTT.

This clonotype occurred once. In DNA form, the CDR3 reads TGTGCCAGCAGCCCAGGGGGGACCCACTATGGCTACACCTTC. Translated: CASSPGGTHYGYTF. The chain joins TRBV9 to TRBJ1-2, with 7 nucleotides matching TRBD1. The CDR3 sequence is 14 residues long. The V and J ends lost 4 bases and 3 bases, in that order; junction bases with no gene match: 6. Germline CDR1 and CDR2: SGDLS and YYNGEE.

J is TRBJ1-5 and V is TRBV6-6; D remains unclear. The V and J ends lost 4 bases and 4 bases respectively, with 17 bases between them. Germline CDR1 and CDR2: MNHNY and SVGAGI (reference sequence). The CDR3 loop spans 16 amino acids. The CDR3: CASSLGSTLSNQPQHF. The DNA for the CDR3 is TGTGCCAGCAGTTTAGGGAGCACATTAAGTAATCAGCCCCAGCATTTT.